These 30 T cell receptor beta chains originate from one sample sequenced in a study of T cells after yellow fever vaccination. TCRdb re-called the 5' RACE reads with MiXCR, one entry per CDR3 protein. The profile shows about 160,000 distinct CDR3 sequences, 5.5% to 7.5% of them singletons. The specimen comprised CD4+ T cells sorted from PBMCs, sampled 5 days after the first yellow fever vaccination. The receptors come from a man aged 18 to 29 who received the YFV17D yellow fever vaccine.

This clonotype was recorded many times. Here the CDR3 DNA reads TGTGCCAGCAGTCTCCTCGGGGCGGGACAGGGGGTAAATGGCTACACCTTC. Translated, it gives CASSLLGAGQGVNGYTF. V and J are TRBV27 and TRBJ1-2; 11 bases are shared with TRBD1. CDR1 is MNHEY, CDR2 SMNVEV, per germline (reference sequence). Unmatched junction bases numbered 14, after V lost 5 bases and J lost 6 bases. The length of the CDR3 is 17 residues.

This clonotype was detected ten times or more. The genes are TRBV12-3 or TRBV12-4 and TRBJ2-7; TRBD1 agrees at 11 bases. This CDR3 has 14 amino acids. The V and J ends lost 5 bases and 6 bases, in that order; junction bases with no gene match: 6. CDR3 sequence reads: CASSRTGGLIEQYF. DNA for the CDR3: TGTGCCAGCAGTCGGACAGGGGGCTTAATCGAGCAGTACTTC.

This clonotype was detected many times. The chain is built from TRBV5-1 and TRBJ2-7; possible D gene TRBD1, 5 bases. V was trimmed by 0 bases and J by 2 bases, leaving 12 bases between them. CDR1 SGHRS and CDR2 YFSETQ come from the germline V gene. The CDR3 is made up of 15 amino acids. CDR3 sequence: CASSLDRLSPYEQYF. CDR3 nucleotide sequence: TGCGCCAGCAGCTTGGACAGGTTATCCCCCTACGAGCAGTACTTC.

The chain has TRBV7-2 and TRBJ2-1, with 8 bases aligning to TRBD2. Germline V gene lookup returns CDR1 SGHTA and CDR2 FQGNSA. J lost 9 bases, V lost 8 bases, and 15 bases had no gene match. This CDR3 has 15 residues. CDR3 protein: CASRQAGLGGTEQFF. The CDR3, as DNA: TGTGCCAGCCGTCAGGCGGGACTAGGGGGGACTGAGCAGTTCTTC.

This clonotype has just a few counts. The chain is built from TRBV6-2 or TRBV6-3 and TRBJ2-1, with D hard to call. V lost 7 bases, J lost 0 bases, and 7 bases lay in between. The germline CDR1 and CDR2 sequences are MNHEY and SVGEGT. CDR3 length: 13 residues. The CDR3 reads CASTLSSYNEQFF. CDR3 coding DNA: TGTGCCAGCACCCTCAGCTCCTACAATGAGCAGTTCTTC.

This clonotype was detected ten times or more. This chain uses TRBV5-1 with TRBJ2-5; D is perhaps TRBD1 (6 bases). CDR1 is SGHRS and CDR2 is YFSETQ in the germline V gene. Trimming took 0 bases from V and 2 from J, leaving 11 bases between them. The CDR3 consists of 15 residues. CDR3 amino acids: CASSLETGLQETQYF. The CDR3 coding sequence is TGCGCCAGCAGCTTGGAGACAGGACTTCAAGAGACCCAGTACTTC.

This chain connects TRBV5-6 to TRBJ1-2, with TRBD1 identical over 11 bases. The CDR3 runs to 15 residues. Trimming cost V 3 bases and J 6 bases; bases outside gene matches: 7. Germline CDR1 is SGHDT and CDR2 is YYEEEE. The CDR3 spells CASSWGDRGTHGYTF. The CDR3 coding sequence is TGTGCCAGCAGCTGGGGGGACAGGGGGACTCATGGCTACACCTTC.

The chain combines TRBV20-1 with TRBJ2-5, with unresolved D. Trimming stripped 0 bases from V and 3 bases from J, with 8 bases between. The CDR3 contains 13 residues. The germline V gene encodes CDR1 DFQATT and CDR2 SNEGSKA (reference sequence). The CDR3 nucleotides read TGCAGTGCTAGAGATGAAGGGAAAGAGACCCAGTACTTC. This sequence encodes CSARDEGKETQYF.

This clonotype showed up many times. CDR3 DNA sequence: TGCGCCAGCAGCCAAGATGGGTCTCTAGCAGATACGCAGTATTTT. Translation: CASSQDGSLADTQYF. The J gene is TRBJ2-3, the V gene TRBV4-3; D unresolved. Per the germline V gene, CDR1 is LGHNA and CDR2 is YSLEER. CDR3 length: 15 residues. Trimming left V 0 bases short and J 4 bases short, with 11 bases between.

The sample holds a few counts of this clonotype. V gene TRBV5-1 combines with J gene TRBJ2-2; a weak D match, TRBD1 (6 bases). V shed 2 bases and J shed 6 bases, with 11 bases lying between them. CDR1 and CDR2 from the germline V gene are SGHRS and YFSETQ. The CDR3 is made up of 14 amino acids. CDR3 coding DNA: TGCGCCAGCAGCTTAAACAGGGAAGCCGGGGAGCTGTTTTTT. Translating gives CASSLNREAGELFF.

This clonotype was observed a few times. V usage is TRBV28 and J usage is TRBJ2-7; D may correspond to TRBD1 or TRBD2 (5 bases each). This CDR3 has 12 residues. Per the germline V gene, CDR1 is MDHEN and CDR2 is SYDVKM. Between the trimmed V and J ends, which lost 4 bases and 6 bases, there was a span of 10 bases. The CDR3 protein is CASSSGAREQYV. The CDR3 nucleotides are TGTGCCAGCAGTTCCGGGGCCCGCGAGCAGTACGTC.

This clonotype was recorded at least ten times. The CDR3 DNA reads as TGTGCCAGCAGCGGGGATAGACAGGGGGCTCCATCCTACGAGCAGTACGTC. It specifies CASSGDRQGAPSYEQYV. The chain couples TRBV9 to TRBJ2-7, with 10 bases aligning to TRBD1. The CDR3 length is 17 residues. The germline gives CDR1 SGDLS, CDR2 YYNGEE. V shed 3 bases and J 1 base; nucleotides not matched to a gene: 10.

V and J are TRBV2 and TRBJ1-5; no definite D call. This CDR3 comprises 12 residues. Germline assignment: CDR1 SNHLY and CDR2 FYNNEI. Trimming left V 6 bases short and J 7 bases short, with 10 bases between. CDR3 DNA: TGTGCCAGCAGGGGGATTCGGCAGCCCCAGCATTTT. Its protein is CASRGIRQPQHF.

This clonotype showed up just a few times. The chain has TRBV27 and TRBJ1-6, with a weak D call TRBD1 (6 bases). CDR1 MNHEY and CDR2 SMNVEV come from the germline V gene (reference sequence). Trimming took 1 base from V and 8 from J, leaving 12 bases between them. The CDR3 spans 15 residues. CDR3 amino acids: CASSLLPGAHSPLHF. The CDR3 DNA sequence: TGTGCCAGCAGTTTATTACCAGGGGCCCATTCACCCCTCCACTTT.

This clonotype came up many times. V and J are TRBV4-3 and TRBJ2-7, with D uncertain. This CDR3 is 13 amino acids long. Germline V gene sequence: CDR1 LGHNA, CDR2 YSLEER. The ends were cut back, 0 bases at V and 6 bases at J, with 9 bases in the middle. DNA for the CDR3: TGCGCCAGCAGCCAAGATGCTTGGACCGAGCAGTACTTC. Translated, it gives CASSQDAWTEQYF.

Ten or more counts support this clonotype. The chain combines TRBV7-9 with TRBJ2-7, with D possibly being TRBD1 (6 bases). Germline V lookup: CDR1 SEHNR, CDR2 FQNEAQ (reference sequence). This CDR3 has 15 amino acids. The ends were cut back, 6 bases at V and 7 bases at J, with 22 bases in the middle. The chain's CDR3 is CASSFLQGRPGEQYF. The CDR3 DNA is TGTGCCAGCAGTTTTCTCCAGGGGCGTCCGGGAGAGCAGTACTTC.

This clonotype came up many times. This chain links TRBV18 with TRBJ2-1; D possibly corresponds to TRBD1 (6 bases). Trimming took off 0 bases at V and 3 bases at J, with 12 bases between the two ends. This CDR3 region has 16 residues. Germline loops: CDR1 KGHSH, CDR2 LQKENI. CDR3 bases: TGTGCCAGCTCACCACCGGTGGGGGCGCGCTACAATGAGCAGTTCTTC. Protein: CASSPPVGARYNEQFF.

The genes are TRBV6-2 or TRBV6-3 and TRBJ2-5, with 7 bases identical to TRBD2. Unmatched junction bases numbered 4, after V lost 7 bases and J lost 5 bases. The CDR3 length is 12 residues. Looked up from germline, CDR1 is MNHEY and CDR2 is SVGEGT. The CDR3 protein is CASNYGRETQYF. The CDR3 nucleotides are TGTGCCAGCAACTACGGGAGGGAGACCCAGTACTTC.

This clonotype was seen at least ten times. The chain combines TRBV20-1 with TRBJ2-1; D may be TRBD2 (6 bases). Germline V gives CDR1 DFQATT, CDR2 SNEGSKA (reference sequence). The CDR3 runs 10 residues. Between the trimmed V and J ends, which lost 3 bases and 16 bases, there was a span of 13 bases. CDR3 sequence reads: CSARRRVEFF. CDR3 sequence (DNA): TGCAGTGCTAGGAGGAGGGTCGAATTCTTC.

This sequence joins TRBV7-2 and TRBJ2-1; 8 bases align to TRBD2. The V gene end was trimmed by 5 bases and the J gene end by 3 bases; junction bases not matched to a gene: 6. The CDR3 runs 15 residues. Germline CDR1 reads SGHTA; CDR2 reads FQGNSA. In nucleotides, the CDR3 is TGTGCCAGCAGCATCAGCGGGGGCCACTACAATGAGCAGTTCTTC. This codes for CASSISGGHYNEQFF.

There are many counts of this clonotype. The chain's CDR3 is CASNSATGALEQYV. CDR3 DNA: TGTGCCAGCAACTCTGCGACAGGGGCCCTCGAGCAGTACGTC. The chain recombines TRBV28 with TRBJ2-7, with 8 bases fitting TRBD1. CDR1 and CDR2 (germline): MDHEN, SYDVKM. The J segment lost 6 bases and the V segment lost 7 bases, leaving 11 bases of the junction unmatched. This CDR3 is 14 amino acids long.

This clonotype was counted many times. The chain recombines TRBV10-3 with TRBJ2-3; D is tentatively TRBD1 or TRBD2 (5 bases each). Trimming removed 4 bases at V and 0 bases at J, with 5 bases between. CDR3 length: 13 residues. CDR1 ENHRY and CDR2 SYGVKD come from the germline V gene. In DNA form, the CDR3 reads TGTGCCATCAGTGGGGACAGCACAGATACGCAGTATTTT. It specifies CAISGDSTDTQYF.

This clonotype was recorded many times. The chain has TRBV7-9 and TRBJ1-4, with 9 bases identical to TRBD1. Germline CDR1 and CDR2: SEHNR and FQNEAQ (reference sequence). The CDR3 is 15 residues long. Trimming cost V 5 bases and J 4 bases; bases outside gene matches: 5. The CDR3 DNA reads TGTGCCAGCAGCGCCGGACAGGGGAATAATGAAAAACTGTTTTTT. Protein sequence: CASSAGQGNNEKLFF.

The rearrangement links TRBV2 to TRBJ1-3; 7 positions match TRBD1. The CDR3 spans 15 residues. CDR1 is SNHLY, CDR2 FYNNEI, per germline. V lost 4 bases, J lost 2 bases, and 5 bases stayed unmatched. This CDR3 reads CASSAQQGTGNTIYF. The CDR3 DNA reads TGTGCCAGCAGTGCCCAACAGGGGACTGGAAACACCATATATTTT.

Ten or more counts support this clonotype. The chain is built from TRBV18 and TRBJ2-2; D unclear. The length of the CDR3 is 12 residues. The V end lost 3 bases, the J end lost 10 bases, and 9 bases lay between the germline ends. The germline gives CDR1 KGHSH, CDR2 LQKENI. In DNA, the CDR3 is TGTGCCAGCTCACCTACCGGATCGGAGCTGTTTTTT. It codes for CASSPTGSELFF.

This clonotype was counted between two and nine times. The CDR3 bases are TGCGCCAGCAGTTACACTCGTGATGAGCAGTTCTTC. Its protein product is CASSYTRDEQFF. This rearrangement joins TRBV5-1 to TRBJ2-1; D is ambiguous. Trimming took off 5 bases at V and 8 bases at J, with 11 bases between the two ends. The CDR3 sequence is 12 residues long. Germline CDR1 SGHRS, CDR2 YFSETQ.

This clonotype was seen many times. The rearrangement links TRBV20-1 to TRBJ1-5; possible D gene TRBD1, 5 bases. There are 13 residues in the CDR3. CDR1 and CDR2 (germline): DFQATT, SNEGSKA (reference sequence). V was cut by 1 base and J by 5 bases, with 9 bases left in between. CDR3: CSARGGVDQPQHF. The CDR3 bases are TGCAGTGCTAGAGGGGGGGTGGATCAGCCCCAGCATTTT.

This clonotype was counted between two and nine times. This chain connects TRBV4-3 to TRBJ1-6; no clear D gene. The germline gives CDR1 LGHNA, CDR2 YSLEER. This CDR3 has 19 residues. The V and J ends lost 0 bases and 8 bases respectively, with 23 bases between them. CDR3: CASSQDGVQSSPLYSPLHF. CDR3 sequence (DNA): TGCGCCAGCAGCCAAGACGGGGTACAGTCGTCCCCGCTATATTCACCCCTCCACTTT.

The table lists this clonotype with a few counts. The V call is TRBV5-1, the J call TRBJ2-2; possible D gene TRBD1, 6 bases. Germline V gene sequence: CDR1 SGHRS, CDR2 YFSETQ. V lost 1 base and J lost 4, with 14 bases in between. The CDR3 consists of 16 residues. CDR3 residues: CASSLRPQGSTGELFF. The CDR3 DNA reads TGCGCCAGCAGCTTGCGGCCCCAGGGGAGCACCGGGGAGCTGTTTTTT. Full variable domain (missing parts from reference TRBV5-1 and TRBJ2-2): KAGVTQTPRYLIKTRGQQVTLSCSPISGHRSVSWYQQTPGQGLQFLFEYFSETQRNKGNFPGRFSGRQFSNSRSEMNVSTLELGDSALYLCASSLRPQGSTGELFFGEGSRLTVL.

This clonotype was seen only a few times. This chain joins TRBV20-1 and TRBJ2-1, with 7 bases identical to TRBD1. The CDR3 has 14 residues. Germline values: CDR1 DFQATT, CDR2 SNEGSKA (reference sequence). V lost 1 base to trimming and J lost 6 bases; unmatched junction nucleotides: 6. The CDR3 DNA sequence: TGCAGTGCTAGAGTTGGACAGGTTATCAATGAGCAGTTCTTC. As protein: CSARVGQVINEQFF.